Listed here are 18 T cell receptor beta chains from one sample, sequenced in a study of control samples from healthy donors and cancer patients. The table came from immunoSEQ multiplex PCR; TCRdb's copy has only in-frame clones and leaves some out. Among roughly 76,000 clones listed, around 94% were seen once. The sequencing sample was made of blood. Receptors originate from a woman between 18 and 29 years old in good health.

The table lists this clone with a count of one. The CDR3 is CASSVRQGNGGNQPQHF. The CDR3, as DNA: TGTGCCAGCAGCGTTCGTCAGGGAAACGGAGGGAATCAGCCCCAGCATTTT. The V and J genes are TRBV7-9 and TRBJ1-5; tentatively, D is TRBD1 (5 bases). Trimming removed 5 bases at V and 4 bases at J, with 21 bases between. CDR1 is SEHNR and CDR2 is FQNEAQ in the germline V gene (reference sequence). CDR3 length: 17 amino acids.

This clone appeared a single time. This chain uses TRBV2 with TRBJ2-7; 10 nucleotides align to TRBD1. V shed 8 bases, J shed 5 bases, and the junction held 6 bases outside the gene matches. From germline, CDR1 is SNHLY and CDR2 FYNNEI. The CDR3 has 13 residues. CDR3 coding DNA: TGTGCCAGCCGGGACAGGGGTAGGGACGAGCAGTACTTC. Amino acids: CASRDRGRDEQYF.

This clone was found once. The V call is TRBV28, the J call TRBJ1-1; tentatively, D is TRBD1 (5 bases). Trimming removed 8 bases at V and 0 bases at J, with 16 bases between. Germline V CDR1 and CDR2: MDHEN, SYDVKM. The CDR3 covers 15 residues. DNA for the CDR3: TGTGCCAGCGAAAGGTGGGGCCGATTGAACACTGAAGCTTTCTTT. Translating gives CASERWGRLNTEAFF.

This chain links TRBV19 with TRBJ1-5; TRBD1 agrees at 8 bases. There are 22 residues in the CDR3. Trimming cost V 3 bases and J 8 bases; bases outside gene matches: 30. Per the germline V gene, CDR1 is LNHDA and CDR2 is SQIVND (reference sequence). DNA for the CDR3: TGTGCCAGTAGTATCGGGGTACTACAGGGGGGAACCTCGTCCCGCCGGCATGAGCCCCAGCATTTT. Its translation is CASSIGVLQGGTSSRRHEPQHF.

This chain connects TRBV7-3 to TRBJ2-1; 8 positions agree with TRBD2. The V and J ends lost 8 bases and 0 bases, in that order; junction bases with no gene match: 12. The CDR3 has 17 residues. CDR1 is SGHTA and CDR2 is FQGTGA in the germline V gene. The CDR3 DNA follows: TGTGCCAGCTCTGGGGATAGCGGGGCCAGCTCCTACAATGAGCAGTTCTTC. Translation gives CASSGDSGASSYNEQFF.

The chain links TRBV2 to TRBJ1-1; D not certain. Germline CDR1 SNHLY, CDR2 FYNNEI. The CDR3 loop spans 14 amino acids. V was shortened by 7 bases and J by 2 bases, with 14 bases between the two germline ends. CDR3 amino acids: CASTILGGNTEAFF. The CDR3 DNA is TGTGCCAGCACCATCCTCGGAGGCAACACTGAAGCTTTCTTT.

CDR3 DNA sequence: TGCGCCAGCAGCTTGTGGCGGGAGTATGACGAGCAGTACTTC. Protein sequence: CASSLWREYDEQYF. The V call is TRBV5-1, the J call TRBJ2-7; TRBD2 aligns across 7 bases. This CDR3 has 14 amino acids. The V and J ends lost 1 base and 5 bases, in that order; junction bases with no gene match: 6. Germline CDR1 and CDR2: SGHRS and YFSETQ.

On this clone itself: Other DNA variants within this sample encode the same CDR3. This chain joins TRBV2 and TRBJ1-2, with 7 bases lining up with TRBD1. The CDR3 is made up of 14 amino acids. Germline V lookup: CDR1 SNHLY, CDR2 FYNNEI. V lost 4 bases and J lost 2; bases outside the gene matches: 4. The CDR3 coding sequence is TGTGCCAGCAGTGCACAGGGGCCAAACTATGGCTACACCTTC. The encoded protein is CASSAQGPNYGYTF.

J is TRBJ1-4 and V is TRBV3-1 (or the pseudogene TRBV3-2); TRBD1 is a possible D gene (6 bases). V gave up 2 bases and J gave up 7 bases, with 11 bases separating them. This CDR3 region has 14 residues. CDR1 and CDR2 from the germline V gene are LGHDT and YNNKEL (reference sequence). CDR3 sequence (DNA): TGTGCCAGCAGCCAATCGACAGGTCGTGAAAAACTGTTTTTT. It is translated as CASSQSTGREKLFF.

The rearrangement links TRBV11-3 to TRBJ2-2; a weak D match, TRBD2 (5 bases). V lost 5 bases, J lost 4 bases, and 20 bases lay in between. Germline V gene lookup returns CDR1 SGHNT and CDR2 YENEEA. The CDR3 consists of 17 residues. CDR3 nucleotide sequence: TGTGCCAGCAGCGGAAGCGGCCGAGGGATCGGCACCGGGGAGCTGTTTTTT. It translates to CASSGSGRGIGTGELFF.

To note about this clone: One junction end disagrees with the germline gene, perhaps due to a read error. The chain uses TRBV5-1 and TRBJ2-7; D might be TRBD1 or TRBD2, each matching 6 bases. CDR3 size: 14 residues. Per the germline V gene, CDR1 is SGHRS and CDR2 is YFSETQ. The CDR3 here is CASKRGEESRSTFF. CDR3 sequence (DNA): TGCGCCAGCAAAAGGGGGGAGGAATCCCGCAGCACCTTCTTC.

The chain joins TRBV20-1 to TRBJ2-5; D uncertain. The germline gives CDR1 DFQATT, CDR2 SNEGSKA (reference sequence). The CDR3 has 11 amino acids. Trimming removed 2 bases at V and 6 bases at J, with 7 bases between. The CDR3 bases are TGCAGTGCTAGAATACAGCAGACCCAGTACTTC. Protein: CSARIQQTQYF.

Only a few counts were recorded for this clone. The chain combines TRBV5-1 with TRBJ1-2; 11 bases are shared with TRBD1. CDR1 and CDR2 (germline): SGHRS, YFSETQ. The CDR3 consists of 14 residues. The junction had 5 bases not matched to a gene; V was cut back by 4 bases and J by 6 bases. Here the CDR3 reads CASSTWTGGNGYTF. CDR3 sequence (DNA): TGCGCCAGCAGCACCTGGACAGGGGGCAATGGCTACACCTTC.

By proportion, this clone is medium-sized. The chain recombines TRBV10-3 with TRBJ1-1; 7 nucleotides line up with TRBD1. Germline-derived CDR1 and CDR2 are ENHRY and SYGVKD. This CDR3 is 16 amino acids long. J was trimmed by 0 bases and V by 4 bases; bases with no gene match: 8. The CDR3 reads CAISGRQGDMNTEAFF. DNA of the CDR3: TGTGCCATCAGTGGTCGACAGGGCGATATGAACACTGAAGCTTTCTTT.

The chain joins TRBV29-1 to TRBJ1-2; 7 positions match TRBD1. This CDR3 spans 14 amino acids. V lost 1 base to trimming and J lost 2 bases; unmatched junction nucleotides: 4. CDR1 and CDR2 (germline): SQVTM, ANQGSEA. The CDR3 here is CSVEAQGSNYGYTF. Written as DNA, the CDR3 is TGCAGCGTTGAAGCACAGGGGTCGAACTATGGCTACACCTTC.

CDR3 in DNA: TGTGCCAGCAGGACCTCAGGGGACGAGCAGTACTTC. This sequence encodes CASRTSGDEQYF. The rearrangement joins TRBV28 to TRBJ2-7, with D possibly matching TRBD1 (6 bases). Per the germline V gene, CDR1 is MDHEN and CDR2 is SYDVKM. The V gene lost 6 bases and the J gene lost 5 bases, with 11 bases spanning the gap. CDR3 length: 12 residues.

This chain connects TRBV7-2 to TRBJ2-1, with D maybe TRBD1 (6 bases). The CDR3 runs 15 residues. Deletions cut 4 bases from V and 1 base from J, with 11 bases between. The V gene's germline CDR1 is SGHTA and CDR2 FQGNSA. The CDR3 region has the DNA TGTGCCAGCAGCTCCAGGCAGGGGTCCTACAATGAGCAGTTCTTC. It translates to CASSSRQGSYNEQFF.

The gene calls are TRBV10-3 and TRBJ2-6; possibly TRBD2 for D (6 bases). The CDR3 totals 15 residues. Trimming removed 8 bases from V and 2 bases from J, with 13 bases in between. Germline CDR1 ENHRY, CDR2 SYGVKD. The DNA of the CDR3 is TGTGCCATCTCCTATGGGGGGACTGGGGCCAACGTCCTGACTTTC. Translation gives CAISYGGTGANVLTF.